A single T cell receptor beta chain is shown here with its context. Its antigen specificity is not known. Base qualities were left out, and no much larger clone turns up one base away. This record belongs to a study of tumour-infiltrating T cells in Burkitt lymphoma (dated by TCRdb to the early 2020s). A note on the overall study: The Burkitt lymphoma cohort comprised 80 or so patients and spanned all epidemiological subtypes of the disease. TCR repertoire data were compared against clinical outcome, and productive clonality predicted overall survival and progression-free survival independently of established prognostic factors such as age at diagnosis. General study outcomes and caveats: Several public clonotypes shared across numerous Burkitt lymphoma patients were found, and shared tumour neoantigen selection absent from diffuse large B-cell lymphoma was thereby suggested.

In the germline V gene (reference sequence), CDR1 corresponds to SGHKS and CDR2 to YYEKEE. The junction shows trimming of 2 bases on V and 5 bases on J, and the gene matches do not reach 6 bases of it. From the cysteine through the phenylalanine, the CDR3 covers 14 amino acids. The only DNA kept is the CDR3, 42 bases in frame from the first base. Libraries were prepared through the immunoSEQ multiplex PCR assay. The table was pulled from immuneACCESS by TCRdb, which kept in-frame rearrangements only. Such tables lose some clones; where checked, under half of the loss comes from unresolved V genes, and the rest has no known cause. This sample is represented by some 1,500 clones; under 50% of them were singletons. The top ten clones comprise under 3% of the sample.

The TCR originated in a human donor with Burkitt lymphoma. The sample was tumor tissue. The rearrangement combines TRBV5-5 with TRBJ1-2; the junction holds 7 bases that match TRBD1. The CDR3 amino acid sequence is: CASSFDRAVYGYTF. The DNA reads TGTGCCAGCAGCTTTGACAGGGCTGTTTATGGCTACACCTTC.